This TCR beta chain was profiled in a study of CD8 T cells in ankylosing spondylitis. The J segment lost 7 bases and the V segment lost 0 bases, leaving 5 bases of the junction unmatched. The CDR3 has 15 residues. Germline CDR1 and CDR2: SGDLS and YYNGEE. MiXCR was run by TCRdb on the 5' RACE reads, yielding one entry per CDR3 protein. Among around 7,500 distinct CDR3 sequences listed, more than 7.5% were seen once. The chain combines TRBV9 with TRBJ2-1; TRBD1 agrees at 9 bases. This receptor was taken from a male donor with ankylosing spondylitis or in good health (not recorded which). The specimen sequenced was blood, either unsorted or a sorted T cell fraction (not recorded which). DNA for the CDR3: TGTGCCAGCAGCGTAGAGGGACAGGGTAGTAATGAGCAGTTCTTC. As protein: CASSVEGQGSNEQFF. The full variable domain, in which reference TRBV9 and TRBJ2-1 provide the parts outside the CDR3, is DSGVTQTPKHLITATGQRVTLRCSPRSGDLSVYWYQQSLDQGLQFLIQYYNGEERAKGNILERFSAQQFPDLHSELNLSSLELGDSALYFCASSVEGQGSNEQFFGPGTRLTVL.